What follows is one TCR beta chain and its context. The antigen is undetermined. This sample is drawn from a study of T cells after posttransplantation cyclophosphamide. Study-wide points: Blood and skin or GI T cell repertoires showed limited TRB overlap. Recipient CMV seropositivity and CMV reactivation strongly tracked TRB clonality. Donor CD8+ memory clones often dominated recipient blood repertoires at later times.

This CDR3 is built from 14 residues. Between the trimmed V and J ends, which lost 2 bases and 1 base, there was a span of 8 bases. CDR1 LNHNV and CDR2 YYDKDF come from the germline V gene (reference sequence). Control samples came 1 year after myeloablative marrow transplants with methotrexate plus calcineurin inhibitor. Generated by immunoSEQ multiplex PCR, the TCRdb table keeps only in-frame clones and is missing some. The profile shows about 21,000 clones, around 89% of them singletons. The material sequenced was PBMCs, taken roughly 49 weeks after allogeneic stem cell transplant with calcineurin inhibitor and methotrexate. This TCR was sampled from a female patient in her 30s who received an allogeneic stem cell transplant from an unrelated donor, was CMV-positive, and had acute and chronic GVHD. Certain T cells may be donor cells from the graft. The chain has TRBV15 and TRBJ1-1; no definite D call. CDR3 sequence (DNA): TGTGCCACCAGCAGACCAGGAAGGAACACTGAAGCTTTCTTT. Its protein is CATSRPGRNTEAFF.